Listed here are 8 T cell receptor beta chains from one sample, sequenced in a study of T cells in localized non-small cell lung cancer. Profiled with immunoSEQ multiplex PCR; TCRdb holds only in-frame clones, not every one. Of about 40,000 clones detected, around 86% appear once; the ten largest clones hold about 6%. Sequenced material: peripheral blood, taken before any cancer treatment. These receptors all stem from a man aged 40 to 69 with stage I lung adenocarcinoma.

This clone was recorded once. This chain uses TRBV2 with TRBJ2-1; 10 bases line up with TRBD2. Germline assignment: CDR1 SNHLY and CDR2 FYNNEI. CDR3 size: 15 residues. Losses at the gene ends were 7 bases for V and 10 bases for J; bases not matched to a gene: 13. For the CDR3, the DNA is TGTGCCAGCAATCCGGCTAGCGGGAGAGGTGGGGAGCAGTTCTTC. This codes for CASNPASGRGGEQFF.

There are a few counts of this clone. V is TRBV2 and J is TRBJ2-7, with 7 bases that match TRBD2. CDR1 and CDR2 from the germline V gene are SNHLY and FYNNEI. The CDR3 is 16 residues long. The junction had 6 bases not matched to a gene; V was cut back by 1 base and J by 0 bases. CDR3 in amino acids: CASSEGWLADSYEQYF. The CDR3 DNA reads TGTGCCAGCAGTGAAGGTTGGCTAGCGGACTCCTACGAGCAGTACTTC.

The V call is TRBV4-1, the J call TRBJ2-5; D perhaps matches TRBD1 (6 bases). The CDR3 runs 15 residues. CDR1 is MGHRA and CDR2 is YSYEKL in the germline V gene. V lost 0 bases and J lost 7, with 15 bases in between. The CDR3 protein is CASSQDRTAEGTQYF. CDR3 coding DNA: TGCGCCAGCAGCCAAGATAGGACAGCCGAGGGGACCCAGTACTTC.

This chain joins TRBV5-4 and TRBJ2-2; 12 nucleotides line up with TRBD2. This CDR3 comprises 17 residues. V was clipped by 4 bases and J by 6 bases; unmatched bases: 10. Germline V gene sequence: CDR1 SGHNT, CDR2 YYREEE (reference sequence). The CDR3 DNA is TGTGCCAGCAGCCTTATTCCTAGCGGGAGGGTGTCCGGGGAGCTGTTTTTT. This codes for CASSLIPSGRVSGELFF.

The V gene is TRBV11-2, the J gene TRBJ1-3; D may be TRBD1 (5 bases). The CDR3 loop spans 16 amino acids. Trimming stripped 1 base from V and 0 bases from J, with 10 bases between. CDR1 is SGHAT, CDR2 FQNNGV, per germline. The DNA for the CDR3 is TGTGCCAGCAGCTTAGTCGGGGGTTACTCTGGAAACACCATATATTTT. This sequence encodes CASSLVGGYSGNTIYF.

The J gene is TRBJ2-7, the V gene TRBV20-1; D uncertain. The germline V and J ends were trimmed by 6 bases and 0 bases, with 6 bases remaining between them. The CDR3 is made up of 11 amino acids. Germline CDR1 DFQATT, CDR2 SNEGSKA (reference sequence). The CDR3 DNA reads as TGCAGTGCCCTCTACTCCTACGAGCAGTACTTC. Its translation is CSALYSYEQYF.

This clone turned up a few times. The CDR3 DNA sequence: TGTGCCAGCACCCTAGTTGGGGGGATGGGGGACACAGATACGCAGTATTTT. Its translation: CASTLVGGMGDTDTQYF. V and J are TRBV7-9 and TRBJ2-3; TRBD2 might be the D (6 bases). The V end lost 7 bases, the J end lost 2 bases, and 22 bases lay between the germline ends. CDR1 and CDR2 from the germline V gene are SEHNR and FQNEAQ (reference sequence). CDR3 size: 17 residues.

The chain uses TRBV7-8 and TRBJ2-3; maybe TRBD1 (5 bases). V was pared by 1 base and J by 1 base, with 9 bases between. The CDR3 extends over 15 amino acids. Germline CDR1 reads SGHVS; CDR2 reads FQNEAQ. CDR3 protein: CASSLVGRRTDTQYF. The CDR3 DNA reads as TGTGCCAGCAGCTTAGTGGGGCGGCGCACAGATACGCAGTATTTT.